The TCR beta chain described here comes from a study of blood T cell repertoires in COVID-19. Libraries were prepared by immunoSEQ multiplex PCR; TCRdb keeps only in-frame clonotypes and omits some of them. The profile shows about 320,000 clones, roughly 85% of them singletons. Trimming cost V 6 bases and J 1 base; bases outside gene matches: 4. Germline V gene lookup returns CDR1 MDHEN and CDR2 SYDVKM. CDR3 length equals 15 residues. The V gene is TRBV28, the J gene TRBJ2-1, with 9 bases lining up with TRBD1. The sequencing input was peripheral blood. This TCR derives from a human donor in a cohort sampled during active COVID-19. CDR3: CASSRQGVSYNEQFF. The CDR3 DNA reads TGTGCCAGCAGCCGACAGGGGGTATCCTACAATGAGCAGTTCTTC.